This passage covers 7 T cell receptor beta chains from one sample sequenced in a study of cytomegalovirus exposure and HLA in healthy donors. Primers for the PCR totalled 60 Vbeta and 13 Jbeta. TCRdb's table, derived via immunoSEQ multiplex PCR, lists solely in-frame clones and lacks some. The sample has under 200,000 clones, roughly three quarters seen once. Sequencing used PBMCs. These TCRs come from a woman in her forties or fifties in good health and CMV-seropositive.

This clone was seen only a few times. V gene TRBV6-1 combines with J gene TRBJ1-2; 8 positions match TRBD1. Germline assignment: CDR1 MNHNS and CDR2 SASEGT. V lost 8 bases to trimming and J lost 8 bases; unmatched junction nucleotides: 13. There are 14 residues in the CDR3. As DNA, the CDR3 is TGTGCCAGCGAGGGACAGGTAGAGGTAGGAGGCTACACCTTC. Its translation: CASEGQVEVGGYTF.

The chain employs TRBV19 and TRBJ2-4; TRBD2 might be the D (6 bases). Germline V CDR1 and CDR2: LNHDA, SQIVND (reference sequence). The CDR3 covers 16 residues. V gave up 3 bases and J gave up 8 bases, with 20 bases separating them. CDR3 residues: CASSIGALGGRDIQYF. DNA of the CDR3: TGTGCCAGTAGTATCGGGGCTTTGGGGGGACGAGACATTCAGTACTTC.

The chain has TRBV29-1 and TRBJ2-5; TRBD1 might be the D (6 bases). The J call may be faulty, since TRBJ2-7 better matches the DNA end. CDR3 length: 14 amino acids. CDR1 and CDR2 from the germline V gene are SQVTM and ANQGSEA. The CDR3 DNA reads as TGCAGCGTCCGGCCGGGACGGGACACCTACGAGCAGTACTTC. Protein product: CSVRPGRDTYEQYF.

The chain combines TRBV7-2 with TRBJ1-1, with 8 positions matching TRBD1. Trimming removed 2 bases from V and 0 bases from J; junction bases left unmatched: 8. Germline CDR1 SGHTA, CDR2 FQGNSA. This CDR3 region has 17 residues. The CDR3: CASSLRGRGQMNTEAFF. DNA for the CDR3: TGTGCCAGCAGCTTAAGGGGCAGGGGGCAGATGAACACTGAAGCTTTCTTT.

V usage is TRBV21-1 and J usage is TRBJ1-4. TRBV21-1 has pseudogene status. This CDR3 contains 14 residues. CDR3 residues: CASSKGGWYWGLFF. The DNA for the CDR3 is TGTGCCAGCAGCAAGGGGGGTTGGTATTGGGGACTGTTTTTT.

The gene calls are TRBV10-3 and TRBJ2-1, with a weak D call TRBD1 (5 bases). Germline V lookup: CDR1 ENHRY, CDR2 SYGVKD. The ends were cut back, 5 bases at V and 6 bases at J, with 11 bases in the middle. This CDR3 is built from 13 residues. The chain's CDR3 is CAISPSRGNEQFF. The CDR3 bases are TGTGCCATCAGTCCTTCTAGGGGCAATGAGCAGTTCTTC.

This chain joins TRBV5-1 and TRBJ2-7, with D unclear. The CDR3 covers 13 residues. In germline, CDR1 is SGHRS, CDR2 YFSETQ. Trimming shortened V by 4 bases and J by 0 bases, and 8 bases separated the two germline ends. The CDR3 loop is CASSEASSYEQYF. For the CDR3, the DNA is TGCGCCAGCAGCGAGGCTAGCTCCTACGAGCAGTACTTC.